Detailed here is one T cell receptor beta chain. Antigen specificity is unknown. This entry belongs to a study of response to subunit inactivated influenza vaccine. Findings of the study overall: T cells newly recruited by each seasonal influenza vaccination are few, the authors suggested.

Each CDR3 protein gets one entry after TCRdb re-called the RT-PCR reads with MiXCR. The sample lists over 650,000 distinct CDR3 sequences; approximately 18% were seen once. The sample here was PBMCs from blood, taken 5 to 6 days after vaccination. This receptor was identified in a man aged 45-65 years who received an inactivated influenza vaccine.

CDR3 loop: CSVEDRGPEAFF. The CDR3 coding sequence is TGCAGCGTTGAAGACAGGGGCCCTGAAGCTTTCTTT. The chain couples TRBV29-1 to TRBJ1-1; possible D gene TRBD1, 6 bases. V gave up 0 bases and J gave up 6 bases, with 8 bases separating them. Germline CDR1 reads SQVTM; CDR2 reads ANQGSEA. CDR3 length: 12 residues.